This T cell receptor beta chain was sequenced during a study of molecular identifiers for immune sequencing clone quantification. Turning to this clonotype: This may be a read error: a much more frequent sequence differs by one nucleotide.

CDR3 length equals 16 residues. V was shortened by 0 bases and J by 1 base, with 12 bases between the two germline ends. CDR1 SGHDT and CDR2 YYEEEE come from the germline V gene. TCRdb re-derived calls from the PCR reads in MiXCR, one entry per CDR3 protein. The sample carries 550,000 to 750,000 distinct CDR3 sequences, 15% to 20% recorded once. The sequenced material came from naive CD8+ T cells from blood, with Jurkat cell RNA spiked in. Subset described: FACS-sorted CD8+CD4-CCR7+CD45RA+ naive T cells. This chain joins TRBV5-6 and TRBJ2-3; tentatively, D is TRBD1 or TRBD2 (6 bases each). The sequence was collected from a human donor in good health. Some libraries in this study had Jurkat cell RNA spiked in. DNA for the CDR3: TGTGCCAGCAGCTTGGGGGGGGCAGGCGGCACAGATACGCAGTATTTT. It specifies CASSLGGAGGTDTQYF.